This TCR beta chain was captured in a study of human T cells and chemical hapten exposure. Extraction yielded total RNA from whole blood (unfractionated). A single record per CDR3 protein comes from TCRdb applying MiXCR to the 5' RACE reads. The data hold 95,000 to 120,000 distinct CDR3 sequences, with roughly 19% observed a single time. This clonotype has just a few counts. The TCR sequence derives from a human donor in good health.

The CDR3 sequence: CASSLNGAGNTIYF. The CDR3 nucleotides are TGTGCCAGCAGTTTGAATGGAGCTGGAAACACCATATATTTT. This sequence joins TRBV28 and TRBJ1-3; no firm D call. CDR1 and CDR2 from the germline V gene are MDHEN and SYDVKM. The CDR3 is 14 residues long. The V and J ends lost 3 bases and 2 bases respectively, with 8 bases between them.